The next 26 T cell receptor beta chains were all read from a single sample in a study of persistence of HIV-infected CD4 T cells. Their antigen targets remain unknown. The libraries were made with immunoSEQ version 4 in survey mode. TCRdb keeps only in-frame clones here, not all; method: immunoSEQ multiplex PCR. The sample yields roughly 43,000 clones, roughly 90% seen once. This nonspecific control used anti-CD3/anti-CD28 bead stimulation of CD4+ T cells. Sorting of responding CD4+ T cells relied on upregulated CD40 ligand together with CD69. The sample in question was CD4+ T cells sorted from PBMCs after approximately 18-hour stimulation, obtained from a patient who received antiretroviral therapy. These TCRs come from an adult man with HIV who was CMV-seropositive.

This chain uses TRBV24-1 with TRBJ2-6; 7 positions agree with TRBD1. The CDR3 has 16 amino acids. Germline-derived CDR1 and CDR2 are KGHDR and SFDVKD. With V trimmed by 9 bases and J by 0 bases, 7 bases remained unmatched. CDR3 bases: TGTGCCACCGGGGACAGTCGGAGCTCTGGGGCCAACGTCCTGACTTTC. Translated: CATGDSRSSGANVLTF.

This sequence joins TRBV7-2 and TRBJ2-3, with a tentative D call TRBD1 (5 bases). V lost 4 bases to trimming and J lost 4 bases, with 9 bases between them. The CDR3 has 13 residues. The germline CDR1 and CDR2 sequences are SGHTA and FQGNSA. The CDR3 DNA follows: TGTGCCAGCAGCTACGGACAAGCAGATACGCAGTATTTT. This translates into CASSYGQADTQYF.

The chain has TRBV6-5 and TRBJ1-3, with D unresolved. The V end was cut by 0 bases, the J end by 0 bases, with 9 bases between. From germline, CDR1 is MNHEY and CDR2 SVGAGI. The CDR3 is 16 residues long. The CDR3 loop reads CASSYSPVGSGNTIYF. The CDR3 DNA is TGTGCCAGCAGTTACTCCCCGGTTGGCTCTGGAAACACCATATATTTT.

The rearrangement joins TRBV24-1 to TRBJ2-3; D is unresolved. From germline, CDR1 is KGHDR and CDR2 SFDVKD. The CDR3 has 13 amino acids. Trimming took off 4 bases at V and 4 bases at J, with 8 bases between the two ends. The CDR3 region is CATSDLGSDTQYF. CDR3 nucleotide sequence: TGTGCCACCAGTGACTTAGGGTCAGATACGCAGTATTTT.

This sequence joins TRBV2 and TRBJ1-2; D possibly corresponds to TRBD1 (5 bases). Germline lookup yields CDR1 SNHLY and CDR2 FYNNEI. This CDR3 has 14 amino acids. Trimming took off 5 bases at V and 6 bases at J, with 16 bases between the two ends. The CDR3 region is CASSLGRGLDGYTF. CDR3 DNA sequence: TGTGCCAGCAGTCTGGGACGGGGACTTGATGGCTACACCTTC.

The gene calls are TRBV4-1 and TRBJ1-5, with a weak D call TRBD1 (5 bases). The germline CDR1 and CDR2 sequences are MGHRA and YSYEKL. The CDR3 length is 15 residues. V lost 0 bases to trimming and J lost 9 bases, with 15 bases between them. CDR3 nucleotide sequence: TGCGCCAGCAGCCAAGAGGACGGGGGATTCCGGCCCCAGCATTTT. Translation: CASSQEDGGFRPQHF.

The gene calls are TRBV12-3 or TRBV12-4 and TRBJ1-1; no clear D. The CDR3 spans 11 residues. The V and J ends lost 7 bases and 1 base respectively, with 4 bases between them. The CDR3 DNA reads as TGTGCCAGCATGGGGAACACTGAAGCTTTCTTT. Translation: CASMGNTEAFF.

V and J are TRBV2 and TRBJ1-5; TRBD1 is a possible D gene (5 bases). The CDR3 consists of 15 residues. Germline CDR1 SNHLY, CDR2 FYNNEI. The V gene lost 7 bases and the J gene lost 3 bases, with 16 bases spanning the gap. Here the CDR3 reads CASMVGGTVNQPQHF. The CDR3 bases are TGTGCCAGCATGGTCGGGGGTACTGTCAATCAGCCCCAGCATTTT. Full variable domain (outside the CDR3, taken from reference TRBV2 and TRBJ1-5): EPEVTQTPSHQVTQMGQEVILRCVPISNHLYFYWYRQILGQKVEFLVSFYNNEISEKSEIFDDQFSVERPDGSNFTLKIRSTKLEDSAMYFCASMVGGTVNQPQHFGDGTRLSIL.

V and J are TRBV2 and TRBJ2-1; 7 bases fit TRBD1. CDR3 length: 14 amino acids. J was trimmed by 9 bases and V by 5 bases; bases with no gene match: 10. CDR1 SNHLY and CDR2 FYNNEI come from the germline V gene. The CDR3: CASSLDAGGSEQFF. The CDR3 DNA reads as TGTGCCAGCAGTCTCGACGCAGGGGGAAGTGAGCAGTTCTTC.

This chain connects TRBV5-5 to TRBJ2-5; D unresolved. The V end was cut by 2 bases, the J end by 3 bases, with 5 bases between. The CDR3 contains 12 residues. CDR1 is SGHKS, CDR2 YYEKEE, per germline (reference sequence). For the CDR3, the DNA is TGTGCCAGCAGCTTCTGGGAAGAGACCCAGTACTTC. The encoded protein is CASSFWEETQYF.

The chain couples TRBV7-9 to TRBJ1-5; D may be TRBD1 (6 bases). The CDR3 runs to 14 residues. V was clipped by 5 bases and J by 5 bases, with 13 bases between them. CDR1 is SEHNR and CDR2 is FQNEAQ in the germline V gene (reference sequence). Written as DNA, the CDR3 is TGTGCCAGCAGCGCCCGGGACAACGATCAGCCCCAGCATTTT. Protein sequence: CASSARDNDQPQHF. Full variable domain (outside the CDR3, taken from reference TRBV7-9 and TRBJ1-5): DTGVSQNPRHKITKRGQNVTFRCDPISEHNRLYWYRQTLGQGPEFLTYFQNEAQLEKSRLLSDRFSAERPKGSFSTLEIQRTEQGDSAMYLCASSARDNDQPQHFGDGTRLSIL.

The chain employs TRBV18 and TRBJ2-7; TRBD1 agrees at 8 bases. CDR3 length equals 21 residues. Per germline, CDR1 KGHSH and CDR2 LQKENI. Trimming at V came to 0 bases and at J to 0 bases, leaving 19 bases not matched to a gene. This chain's CDR3 is CASSPPRTGIGPQGGSYEQYF. The CDR3, as DNA: TGTGCCAGCTCACCACCGAGGACAGGAATAGGACCACAGGGGGGCTCCTACGAGCAGTACTTC.

This chain links TRBV2 with TRBJ2-5; maybe TRBD1 (5 bases). Trimming removed 4 bases from V and 5 bases from J, with 17 bases in between. Germline V gene sequence: CDR1 SNHLY, CDR2 FYNNEI. The CDR3 runs to 15 residues. Here the CDR3 DNA reads TGTGCCAGCAGTGTTTTTATGGGGCAGGTCGAGACCCAGTACTTC. Residues: CASSVFMGQVETQYF.

This chain uses TRBV6-6 with TRBJ1-6; 10 bases align to TRBD1. The CDR3 is 14 residues long. Germline-derived CDR1 and CDR2 are MNHNY and SVGAGI (reference sequence). J was trimmed by 15 bases and V by 5 bases; bases with no gene match: 10. The chain's CDR3 is CASSPGQGFQGLHF. The CDR3 coding sequence is TGTGCCAGCAGTCCGGGACAGGGGTTTCAGGGCCTCCACTTT.

This clone was seen once. V gene TRBV6-5 combines with J gene TRBJ1-1; TRBD1 agrees at 7 bases. Germline V gives CDR1 MNHEY, CDR2 SVGAGI. The CDR3 loop spans 14 amino acids. V was pared by 5 bases and J by 9 bases, with 12 bases of the junction left unmatched. The CDR3: CASSQIHRGDKAFF. Here the CDR3 DNA reads TGTGCCAGCAGTCAAATACACAGGGGTGACAAAGCTTTCTTT.

The gene calls are TRBV14 and TRBJ2-2; D uncertain. Germline V gene sequence: CDR1 SGHDN, CDR2 FVKESK. The CDR3 runs 14 residues. V lost 4 bases and J lost 0, with 6 bases in between. Here the CDR3 DNA reads TGTGCCAGCAGCCCCCCGTCGAACACCGGGGAGCTGTTTTTT. Amino acid sequence: CASSPPSNTGELFF. Filled out from reference TRBV14 and TRBJ2-2, the complete variable domain reads EAGVTQFPSHSVIEKGQTVTLRCDPISGHDNLYWYRRVMGKEIKFLLHFVKESKQDESGMPNNRFLAERTGGTYSTLKVQPAELEDSGVYFCASSPPSNTGELFFGEGSRLTVL.

This clone came up a few times. The CDR3 region has the DNA TGTGCCAGCAGCTTAGAGTTGGGAGCGACGGGTAAAAACATTCAGTACTTC. As protein: CASSLELGATGKNIQYF. J is TRBJ2-4 and V is TRBV7-2, with D possibly matching TRBD2 (5 bases). CDR1 and CDR2 (germline): SGHTA, FQGNSA. The CDR3 runs 17 residues. V was pared by 1 base and J by 4 bases, with 17 bases between.

The V and J genes are TRBV7-9 and TRBJ1-1, with TRBD1 identical over 7 bases. The CDR3 has 13 amino acids. CDR1 and CDR2 from the germline V gene are SEHNR and FQNEAQ (reference sequence). Trimming removed 7 bases from V and 7 bases from J; junction bases left unmatched: 9. CDR3 in DNA: TGTGCCAGCAACTACCGGGACAGTAATGAAGCTTTCTTT. It specifies CASNYRDSNEAFF.

This chain uses TRBV19 with TRBJ1-5; 9 nucleotides match TRBD1. The J segment lost 9 bases and the V segment lost 2 bases, leaving 11 bases of the junction unmatched. This CDR3 is built from 16 residues. Germline CDR1 is LNHDA and CDR2 is SQIVND (reference sequence). The DNA of the CDR3 is TGTGCCAGTAGTATAATCCCGGGACAGGGTTTACGGCCCCAGCATTTT. This translates into CASSIIPGQGLRPQHF.

The chain has TRBV7-9 and TRBJ2-7, with unresolved D. CDR3 size: 14 residues. V lost 2 bases, J lost 3 bases, and 11 bases lay in between. Germline lookup yields CDR1 SEHNR and CDR2 FQNEAQ (reference sequence). The CDR3 spells CASSLIADFYEQYF. Written as DNA, the CDR3 is TGTGCCAGCAGCTTAATTGCGGATTTCTACGAGCAGTACTTC.

The chain couples TRBV28 to TRBJ1-2; D ambiguous. The V end was cut by 4 bases, the J end by 8 bases, with 17 bases between. There are 14 residues in the CDR3. Germline V gene sequence: CDR1 MDHEN, CDR2 SYDVKM. This chain's CDR3 is CASSSTDTPSGYTF. The CDR3 DNA is TGTGCCAGCAGTTCTACAGACACTCCCTCGGGCTACACCTTC.

The chain joins TRBV6-5 to TRBJ2-3; D is uncertain. Germline lookup yields CDR1 MNHEY and CDR2 SVGAGI. V lost 8 bases and J lost 6, with 15 bases in between. There are 13 residues in the CDR3. In nucleotides, the CDR3 is TGTGCCAGCGGGCAAGGGCGTCCGGATACGCAGTATTTT. Protein product: CASGQGRPDTQYF.

This clone was seen once. The chain carries TRBV18 and TRBJ2-7, with D unclear. The germline CDR1 and CDR2 sequences are KGHSH and LQKENI. Trimming took 3 bases from V and 3 from J, leaving 15 bases between them. The CDR3 runs to 15 residues. For the CDR3, the DNA is TGTGCCAGCTCACCCCCCTCTCAGCCGTTCTACGAGCAGTACTTC. It is translated as CASSPPSQPFYEQYF.

V usage is TRBV3-1 (or the pseudogene TRBV3-2) and J usage is TRBJ1-1, with D uncertain. Trimming cost V 4 bases and J 1 base, with 13 bases left between them. The CDR3 is 15 residues long. CDR1 and CDR2 from the germline V gene are LGHDT and YNNKEL (reference sequence). The CDR3 region is CASSPHFRQNTEAFF. CDR3 sequence (DNA): TGTGCCAGCAGCCCCCACTTTAGACAGAACACTGAAGCTTTCTTT.

The chain joins TRBV5-6 to TRBJ1-3, with D uncertain. Trimming removed 2 bases at V and 0 bases at J, with 18 bases between. From germline, CDR1 is SGHDT and CDR2 YYEEEE. This CDR3 has 18 amino acids. CDR3 residues: CASSFITSYEFSGNTIYF. The CDR3 bases are TGTGCCAGCAGCTTTATAACCTCTTACGAATTCTCTGGAAACACCATATATTTT.

The sample holds one count of this clone. This rearrangement joins TRBV2 to TRBJ1-2; D might be TRBD1 (6 bases). The V gene's germline CDR1 is SNHLY and CDR2 FYNNEI. V was shortened by 11 bases and J by 0 bases, with 13 bases between the two germline ends. The CDR3 length is 13 residues. The CDR3 sequence: CASTRGPNYGYTF. CDR3 DNA: TGTGCCTCCACCAGGGGACCTAACTATGGCTACACCTTC.